One TCR beta chain is described in this entry. Its antigen is currently unknown. Germline CDR1 and CDR2: SEHNR and FQNEAQ (reference sequence). The CDR3 covers 13 residues. Trimming stripped 4 bases from V and 7 bases from J, with 13 bases between. This record comes from a study of cytomegalovirus exposure and HLA in healthy donors. Regarding the study as a whole: Association of roughly 17,000 TCR beta sequences with HLA alleles was found at 0.05 false discovery rate in a later analysis.

A multiplex PCR was run with 60 Vbeta primers and 13 Jbeta primers. Sequenced by immunoSEQ multiplex PCR; TCRdb stores in-frame clones only, minus some. The data contain some 160,000 clones, around three quarters of them singletons. This rearrangement joins TRBV7-9 to TRBJ1-2, with D possibly TRBD1 on 5 matching bases. Sequencing used PBMCs. The sequence was obtained from a woman aged 25 to 39 in good health and CMV-seronegative. The CDR3 DNA follows: TGTGCCAGCAGCTCACCAGGGACTGGTGGCTACACCTTC. It translates to CASSSPGTGGYTF. The full variable domain, its missing parts supplied by reference TRBV7-9 and TRBJ1-2, is DTGVSQNPRHKITKRGQNVTFRCDPISEHNRLYWYRQTLGQGPEFLTYFQNEAQLEKSRLLSDRFSAERPKGSFSTLEIQRTEQGDSAMYLCASSSPGTGGYTFGSGTRLTVV.